The 29 T cell receptor beta chains given below trace back to one sample, sequenced in a study of sequential checkpoint blockade in melanoma (dated by TCRdb to the late 2010s). The treatment or condition tag for this specimen amounts to: randomized to nivolumab then ipilimumab (arm A) or the reverse (arm B). The protocol used for the library was the immunoSEQ multiplex PCR assay. In its TCRdb copy, this immuneACCESS table keeps in-frame sequences only and misses some clones. Where compared with another copy, unresolved V genes explain less than half of these, and the others have no known cause. The sample table records 6,000 or so clones; 19% of these occur just once. The ten largest clones represent around 16% of the sample. The sequencing used tumor tissue (inferred from file names), collected from a patient given nivolumab and ipilimumab in sequence. The origin of the receptors is a human donor with melanoma.

This clone is categorized as large (0.1 to 1%). V usage is TRBV6-8 and J usage is TRBJ2-7; 8 bases map to TRBD1. Trimming at V came to 0 bases and at J to 5 bases, leaving 3 bases not matched to a gene. The CDR3 totals 14 residues. Germline lookup yields CDR1 MNHGY and CDR2 SAAAGT. The CDR3 DNA is TGTGCCAGCAGTTACTCGACAGGGGCCGACGAGCAGTACTTC. It specifies CASSYSTGADEQYF.

The chain carries TRBV19 and TRBJ2-1; TRBD1 or TRBD2 may be the D gene (5 bases each). The CDR3 spans 14 residues. Germline values: CDR1 LNHDA, CDR2 SQIVND (reference sequence). V was shortened by 3 bases and J by 5 bases, with 11 bases between the two germline ends. CDR3 amino acids: CASSMGTAHNEQFF. The DNA for the CDR3 is TGTGCCAGTAGTATGGGGACCGCCCACAATGAGCAGTTCTTC.

Notes on this clone: One end of the junction varies from germline; a read error may be responsible. The rearrangement uses TRBV6-8 and TRBJ1-1, with D maybe TRBD1 (5 bases). CDR1 is MNHGY and CDR2 is SAAAGT in the germline V gene. The CDR3 extends over 14 amino acids. The CDR3 sequence: CAISVEAGTTEAFF. DNA of the CDR3: TGTGCCATCAGTGTCGAGGCGGGGACCACTGAAGCTTTCTTT.

This clone is classed as hyperexpanded. The chain combines TRBV19 with TRBJ2-7; unclear D gene. The ends were cut back, 5 bases at V and 2 bases at J, with 10 bases in the middle. Germline values: CDR1 LNHDA, CDR2 SQIVND (reference sequence). This CDR3 has 13 residues. CDR3 nucleotides: TGTGCCAGTAGTGTGGGCGGCACCTACGAGCAGTACTTC. Residues: CASSVGGTYEQYF.

This clone was observed a few times. This sequence joins TRBV18 and TRBJ2-7; D not resolved. V shed 4 bases and J shed 5 bases, with 9 bases lying between them. CDR1 and CDR2 from the germline V gene are KGHSH and LQKENI. This CDR3 is 12 amino acids long. The CDR3 coding sequence is TGTGCCAGCTCACAAATGCAAGACGAGCAGTACTTC. It specifies CASSQMQDEQYF.

The CDR3 DNA follows: TGTGCCAGTAAGGGAGGGGCCCCGATTGGCACCGGGGAGCTGTTTTTT. This translates into CASKGGAPIGTGELFF. The V gene is TRBV19, the J gene TRBJ2-2, with 7 bases that match TRBD2. The CDR3 is made up of 16 amino acids. Per germline, CDR1 LNHDA and CDR2 SQIVND (reference sequence). The junction had 12 bases not matched to a gene; V was cut back by 7 bases and J by 4 bases.

The rearrangement links TRBV5-1 to TRBJ1-4; D not certain. Germline CDR1 is SGHRS and CDR2 is YFSETQ. The CDR3 runs to 17 residues. Trimming removed 7 bases from V and 3 bases from J, with 22 bases in between. CDR3 coding DNA: TGCGCCAGCCAGCCGTTTCCAGGCGGAAGGGCTAATGAAAAACTGTTTTTT. Residues: CASQPFPGGRANEKLFF.

The chain carries TRBV9 and TRBJ1-2; a possible D gene is TRBD1 (5 bases). V was shortened by 5 bases and J by 0 bases, with 14 bases between the two germline ends. The CDR3 contains 15 residues. CDR1 and CDR2 (germline): SGDLS, YYNGEE. For the CDR3, the DNA is TGTGCCAGCAGTGAAATCCAGGGAGCTAACTATGGCTACACCTTC. Translation: CASSEIQGANYGYTF.

This clone appeared a few times. The chain combines TRBV9 with TRBJ2-1; 8 bases are shared with TRBD2. The V gene end was trimmed by 2 bases and the J gene end by 5 bases; junction bases not matched to a gene: 3. Germline V lookup: CDR1 SGDLS, CDR2 YYNGEE. This CDR3 has 14 residues. CDR3 bases: TGTGCCAGCAGCGTGACTAGCGCTGACAATGAGCAGTTCTTC. Translation: CASSVTSADNEQFF.

V is TRBV30 and J is TRBJ1-2; the match to TRBD1 covers 11 bases. CDR3 length: 13 amino acids. V trimming: 5 bases; J trimming: 8 bases; junction bases outside the gene matches: 7. CDR1 is GTSNPN and CDR2 is SVGIG in the germline V gene (reference sequence). CDR3 sequence: CAWEDRGREGYTF. CDR3 nucleotides: TGTGCCTGGGAGGACAGGGGGCGGGAGGGCTACACCTTC.

This clone was seen a handful of times. The chain has TRBV18 and TRBJ2-1; 12 bases agree with TRBD2. V dropped 5 bases and J dropped 1; count of bases not matched to a gene: 3. In germline, CDR1 is KGHSH, CDR2 LQKENI. CDR3 length equals 16 residues. CDR3 protein: CASSATSGGSYNEQFF. Here the CDR3 DNA reads TGTGCCAGCTCAGCGACTAGCGGGGGSTCCTACAATGAGCAGTTCTTC.

This clone has at least ten counts. The J gene is TRBJ2-7, the V gene TRBV7-2; the D gene is possibly TRBD1 (6 bases). Trimming removed 3 bases at V and 2 bases at J, with 8 bases between. CDR3 length: 13 amino acids. Germline V gene lookup returns CDR1 SGHTA and CDR2 FQGNSA. This CDR3 reads CASSFYRAYEQYF. DNA of the CDR3: TGTGCCAGCAGCTTCTACAGGGCCTACGAGCAGTACTTC.

The rearrangement uses TRBV19 and TRBJ2-7, with D perhaps assigned TRBD1 or TRBD2 (7 bases each). V gave up 6 bases and J gave up 0 bases, with 21 bases separating them. From germline, CDR1 is LNHDA and CDR2 SQIVND (reference sequence). The CDR3 contains 17 residues. DNA of the CDR3: TGTGCCAGTAGCGGGGGGCAGGGGGTTCAGAGCTCCTACGAGCAGTACTTC. Protein: CASSGGQGVQSSYEQYF.

By its share, this clone is medium-sized. This sequence joins TRBV6-8 and TRBJ1-6; D is unclear. V was trimmed by 5 bases and J by 5 bases, leaving 10 bases between them. Germline V gene lookup returns CDR1 MNHGY and CDR2 SAAAGT. This CDR3 is 14 amino acids long. CDR3 bases: TGTGCCAGCAGTCACCGGGCCCATAATTCACCCCTCCACTTT. This sequence encodes CASSHRAHNSPLHF.

This clone was found many times. The chain's CDR3 is CASSPGGGPETQYF. The CDR3 DNA reads as TGTGCCAGCAGCCCAGGAGGAGGGCCAGAGACCCAGTACTTC. The V call is TRBV11-3, the J call TRBJ2-5, with D possibly TRBD2 on 6 matching bases. The CDR3 loop spans 14 amino acids. Germline CDR1 SGHNT, CDR2 YENEEA. V gave up 5 bases and J gave up 4 bases, with 14 bases separating them.

This clone was counted only a few times. This rearrangement joins TRBV10-3 to TRBJ1-2; D is unclear. The CDR3 has 13 residues. CDR1 and CDR2 (germline): ENHRY, SYGVKD. V lost 0 bases, J lost 7 bases, and 9 bases lay in between. CDR3 amino acids: CAISESSVVGYTF. DNA for the CDR3: TGTGCCATCAGTGAGTCTTCAGTTGTTGGCTACACCTTC.

This clone was counted many times. The V gene is TRBV6-8, the J gene TRBJ2-2; 8 bases are a match to TRBD1. After removal of 6 bases from V and 6 bases from J, the junction contained 6 bases not matched to a gene. The CDR3 is 14 residues long. Germline CDR1 MNHGY, CDR2 SAAAGT. The CDR3 DNA follows: TGTGCCAGCAGCTTTACAGGGGGATCCGGGGAGCTGTTTTTT. Encoded protein: CASSFTGGSGELFF.

This clone is labeled medium-sized. This rearrangement joins TRBV11-3 to TRBJ2-2; 7 positions agree with TRBD1. Trimming cost V 3 bases and J 6 bases; bases outside gene matches: 7. CDR1 is SGHNT and CDR2 is YENEEA in the germline V gene. The length of the CDR3 is 15 residues. The CDR3 region has the DNA TGTGCCAGCAGCTTGACCGTAACAGGGGCCGGGGAGCTGTTTTTT. Protein sequence: CASSLTVTGAGELFF.

This clone was detected many times. The V and J genes are TRBV27 and TRBJ1-6; D is ambiguous. V was pared by 5 bases and J by 10 bases, with 21 bases between. The CDR3 spans 16 residues. Germline V gene data show CDR1 as MNHEY and CDR2 as SMNVEV (reference sequence). The CDR3 sequence: CASSATGRGLLSPLHF. DNA of the CDR3: TGTGCCAGCAGTGCCACTGGGCGCGGCCTACTCTCACCCCTCCACTTT.

The J gene is TRBJ2-1, the V gene TRBV11-3; weak D call: TRBD2 (5 bases). Trimming removed 4 bases at V and 0 bases at J, with 10 bases between. Germline V CDR1 and CDR2: SGHNT, YENEEA. This CDR3 has 15 residues. In nucleotides, the CDR3 is TGTGCCAGCAGCTACGACTATTACTCCTACAATGAGCAGTTCTTC. It is translated as CASSYDYYSYNEQFF.

This clone was seen more than once but under ten times. The chain uses TRBV15 and TRBJ2-2; D is uncertain. Germline CDR1 LNHNV, CDR2 YYDKDF (reference sequence). CDR3 length: 14 amino acids. V lost 6 bases and J 4 bases, leaving 12 bases between the germline ends. CDR3 DNA: TGTGCCACCAGGGCCGCGGTACGCACCGGGGAGCTGTTTTTT. Encoded protein: CATRAAVRTGELFF. Supplemented by reference TRBV15 and TRBJ2-2, the full variable domain reads DAMVIQNPRYQVTQFGKPVTLSCSQTLNHNVMYWYQQKSSQAPKLLFHYYDKDFNNEADTPDNFQSRRPNTSFCFLDIRSPGLGDTAMYLCATRAAVRTGELFFGEGSRLTVL.

This chain uses TRBV4-1 with TRBJ1-2; D might be TRBD1 (6 bases). From germline, CDR1 is MGHRA and CDR2 YSYEKL. The CDR3 totals 16 residues. Trimming left V 0 bases short and J 8 bases short, with 19 bases between. CDR3 region: CASSQEPTTGSGGYTF. The CDR3 nucleotides are TGCGCCAGCAGCCAAGAGCCCACGACAGGCTCGGGGGGCTACACCTTC.

V is TRBV6-8 and J is TRBJ2-7, with D tentatively TRBD1 (6 bases). The germline gives CDR1 MNHGY, CDR2 SAAAGT. V lost 6 bases and J 2 bases, leaving 17 bases between the germline ends. The CDR3 totals 15 residues. The CDR3 DNA is TGTGCCAGCAGACCGGGACATCGGGCCCCCTACGAGCAGTACTTC. This gives the protein CASRPGHRAPYEQYF.

This clone has just a few counts. The V and J genes are TRBV6-8 and TRBJ2-1, with 10 bases fitting TRBD2. V dropped 8 bases and J dropped 8; count of bases not matched to a gene: 9. This CDR3 is 14 amino acids long. Germline-derived CDR1 and CDR2 are MNHGY and SAAAGT. This CDR3 is CASGERGGVDEQFF. For the CDR3, the DNA is TGTGCCAGCGGGGAGCGGGGGGGCGTCGATGAGCAGTTCTTC.

This clone was found many times. The chain combines TRBV11-3 with TRBJ2-4, with 8 bases identical to TRBD1. Trimming at V came to 2 bases and at J to 6 bases, leaving 9 bases not matched to a gene. Germline V CDR1 and CDR2: SGHNT, YENEEA. The CDR3 sequence is 16 residues long. In DNA, the CDR3 is TGTGCCAGCAGCTTAAGGACAGGGAGGCCGGGAAACATTCAGTACTTC. It yields the protein CASSLRTGRPGNIQYF.

The J gene is TRBJ1-5, the V gene TRBV5-1; 9 nucleotides agree with TRBD1. Trimming removed 0 bases from V and 6 bases from J; junction bases left unmatched: 1. Germline CDR1 reads SGHRS; CDR2 reads YFSETQ. The CDR3 runs to 14 residues. The CDR3 nucleotides read TGCGCCAGCAGCTTGGGGGACAGGGCTCAGCCCCAGCATTTT. Its protein product is CASSLGDRAQPQHF.

In this sample, this clone turned up a few times. This chain joins TRBV11-3 and TRBJ1-1; the D gene is possibly TRBD1 (6 bases). V lost 4 bases and J lost 5, with 20 bases in between. The CDR3 has 16 residues. CDR1 SGHNT and CDR2 YENEEA come from the germline V gene. The CDR3 DNA is TGTGCCAGCAGCTCACGCCGCAGGGGCGGCGGAACTGAAGCTTTCTTT. Residues: CASSSRRRGGGTEAFF.

Only a few counts were recorded for this clone. The V and J genes are TRBV30 and TRBJ1-6; TRBD1 matches at 9 bases. This CDR3 spans 14 amino acids. Losses at the gene ends were 4 bases for V and 7 bases for J; bases not matched to a gene: 5. The germline V gene encodes CDR1 GTSNPN and CDR2 SVGIG (reference sequence). Here the CDR3 reads CAWIAGQGNSPLHF. The CDR3 bases are TGTGCCTGGATCGCAGGACAGGGGAATTCACCCCTCCACTTT. Filled out from reference TRBV30 and TRBJ1-6, the complete variable domain reads SQTIHQWPATLVQPVGSPLSLECTVEGTSNPNLYWYRQAAGRGLQLLFYSVGIGQISSEVPQNLSASRPQDRQFILSSKKLLLSDSGFYLCAWIAGQGNSPLHFGNGTRLTVT.

V is TRBV6-8 and J is TRBJ2-7, with 11 bases that match TRBD1. CDR1 is MNHGY, CDR2 SAAAGT, per germline. Germline trimming cut 8 bases from V and 5 bases from J; bases unmatched to any gene: 8. This CDR3 has 14 residues. The CDR3 is CASWEGQGADEQYF. The CDR3 nucleotides read TGTGCCAGCTGGGAAGGACAGGGGGCTGACGAGCAGTACTTC.